This section outlines one T cell receptor (beta chain) sequence together with its context. The antigen remains undetermined. RNA amounts of roughly 0.45 to 1 ug underwent reverse transcription with random hexamers. TCRdb processed the immunoSEQ multiplex PCR reads anew with MiXCR; each CDR3 protein has one entry. The sample carries just under 150,000 distinct CDR3 sequences, roughly 95% recorded once. This specimen comes from a study of CD8 T cells in Susac syndrome. Study observations and caveats: Regarding the TCR sequencing and HLA analysis, the study admitted that a relatively small number of individuals were involved.

Deletions cut 1 base from V and 7 bases from J, with 17 bases between. The CDR3 length is 16 residues. In germline, CDR1 is SGHTA, CDR2 FQGNSA. This receptor was obtained from a human donor in good health. J is TRBJ2-1 and V is TRBV7-2; TRBD1 might be the D (5 bases). Sequences were obtained from CD4+ T cells from PBMCs. CDR3 sequence: CASSLVGPPVHNEQFF. The DNA of the CDR3 is TGTGCCAGCAGCTTAGTGGGGCCTCCCGTACATAATGAGCAGTTCTTC.